This TCR beta chain came from a study of blood T cells in healthy people across ages. CDR3 size: 17 residues. Germline V gene lookup returns CDR1 MNHEY and CDR2 SVGEGT. General study points: TCR beta diversity correlated strongly with naive T cell percentage.

With respect to this clonotype: Its antigen is unidentified. The junction does not match germline at one end; this may be a read error.

It was with a sample-barcoded 5' primer and a J-beta primer mix that a second PCR of about 6 to 12 cycles was run. TCRdb processed the 5' RACE reads anew with MiXCR; each CDR3 protein has one entry. The sample yields about 680,000 distinct CDR3 sequences, more than 40% seen once. In terms of origin and age, donors were healthy Caucasian individuals from Russia aged roughly 6 to 95. Peripheral blood samples of around 9.3 milliliters were drawn from each donor. Isolation recovered at least 6 million PBMCs from every sample. The rearrangement joins TRBV6-2 or TRBV6-3 to TRBJ2-3; 9 bases are a match to TRBD2. This clonotype originated in a woman aged 55-70 years in good health. Specimen: blood. This CDR3 reads CTSSYYGLAMGTDTQYF. The CDR3 DNA sequence: TGTACCAGCAGTTACTACGGACTAGCGATGGGCACAGATACGCAGTATTTT.